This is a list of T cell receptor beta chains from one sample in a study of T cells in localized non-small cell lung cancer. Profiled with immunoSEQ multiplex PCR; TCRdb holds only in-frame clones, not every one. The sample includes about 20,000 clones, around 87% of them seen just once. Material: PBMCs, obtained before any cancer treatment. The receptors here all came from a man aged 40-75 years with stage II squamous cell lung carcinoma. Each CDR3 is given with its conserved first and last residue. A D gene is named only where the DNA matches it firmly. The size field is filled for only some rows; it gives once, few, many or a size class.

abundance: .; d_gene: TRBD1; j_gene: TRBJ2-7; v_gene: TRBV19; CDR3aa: CASRPGQGAGEQYF; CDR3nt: TGTGCCAGTAGGCCGGGACAGGGGGCCGGGGAGCAGTACTTC
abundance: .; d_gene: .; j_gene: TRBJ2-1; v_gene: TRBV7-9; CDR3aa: CASSTPARPEQFF; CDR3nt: TGTGCCAGCAGCACTCCCGCGAGACCCGAGCAGTTCTTC
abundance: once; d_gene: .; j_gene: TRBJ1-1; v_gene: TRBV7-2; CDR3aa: CASRVMGHDYTEAFF; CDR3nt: TGTGCCAGCAGAGTAATGGGACACGACTACACTGAAGCTTTCTTT
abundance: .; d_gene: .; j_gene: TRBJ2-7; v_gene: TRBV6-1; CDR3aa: CASSQTGGGYEQYF; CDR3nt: TGTGCCAGCAGTCAAACAGGTGGGGGATACGAGCAGTACTTC
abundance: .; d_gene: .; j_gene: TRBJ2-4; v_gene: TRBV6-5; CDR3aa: CASSTGRAKNIQYF; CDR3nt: TGTGCCAGCAGTACCGGTCGGGCCAAAAACATTCAGTACTTC
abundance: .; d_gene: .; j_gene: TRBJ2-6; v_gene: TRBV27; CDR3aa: CASRPGPEGSGANVLTF; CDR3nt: TGTGCCAGCAGGCCGGGTCCCGAGGGCTCTGGGGCCAACGTCCTGACTTTC
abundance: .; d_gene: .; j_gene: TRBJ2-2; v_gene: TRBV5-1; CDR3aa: CASSLTGMSGTGELFF; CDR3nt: TGCGCCAGCAGCTTGACCGGGATGTCGGGCACCGGGGAGCTGTTTTTT
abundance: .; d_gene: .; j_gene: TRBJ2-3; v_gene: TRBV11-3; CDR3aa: CASSPGGSDTQYF; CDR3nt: TGTGCCAGCAGCCCAGGCGGGTCAGATACGCAGTATTTT
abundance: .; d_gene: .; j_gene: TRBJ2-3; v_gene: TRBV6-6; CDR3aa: CASSWGSGPSTDTQYF; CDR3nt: TGTGCCAGCAGTTGGGGTAGCGGACCCAGCACAGATACGCAGTATTTT
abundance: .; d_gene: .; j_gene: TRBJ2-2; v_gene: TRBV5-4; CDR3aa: CASSSVPGRDTGELFF; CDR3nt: TGTGCCAGCAGCTCCGTCCCGGGCAGGGACACCGGGGAGCTGTTTTTT
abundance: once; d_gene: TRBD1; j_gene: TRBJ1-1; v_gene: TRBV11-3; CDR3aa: CASSFGTDGNTEAFF; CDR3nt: TGTGCCAGCAGCTTCGGGACAGATGGTAACACTGAAGCTTTCTTT
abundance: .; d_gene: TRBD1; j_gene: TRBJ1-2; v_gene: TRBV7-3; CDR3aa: CASSSARTGNGYTF; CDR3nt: TGTGCCAGCAGCTCGGCCCGGACAGGGAACGGCTACACCTTC
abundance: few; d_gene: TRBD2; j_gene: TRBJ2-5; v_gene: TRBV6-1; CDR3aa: CATRGGETQYF; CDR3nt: TGTGCCACCCGGGGGGGGGAGACCCAGTACTTC
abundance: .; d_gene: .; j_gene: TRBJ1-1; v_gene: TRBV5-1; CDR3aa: CASSLESNTEAFF; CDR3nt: TGCGCCAGCAGCTTGGAGTCGAACACTGAAGCTTTCTTT
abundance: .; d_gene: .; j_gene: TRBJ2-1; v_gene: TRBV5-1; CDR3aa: CASSSAQRANEQFF; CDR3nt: TGCGCCAGCAGCTCAGCTCAAAGGGCCAATGAGCAGTTCTTC
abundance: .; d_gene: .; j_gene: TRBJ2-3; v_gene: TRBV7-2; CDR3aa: CASSLILAGDTQYF; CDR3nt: TGTGCCAGCAGCTTAATCCTAGCAGGAGATACGCAGTATTTT
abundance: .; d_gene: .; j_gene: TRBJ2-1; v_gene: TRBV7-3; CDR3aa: CASSLLETGEQFF; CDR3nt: TGTGCCAGCAGCTTATTGGAGACTGGTGAGCAGTTCTTC
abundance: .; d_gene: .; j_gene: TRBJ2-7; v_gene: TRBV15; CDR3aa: CATSRDLASVDYEQYF; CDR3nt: TGTGCCACCAGCAGAGATCTTGCTAGCGTGGACTACGAGCAGTACTTC
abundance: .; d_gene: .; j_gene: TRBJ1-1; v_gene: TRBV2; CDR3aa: CASRDRFTEAFF; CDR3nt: TGTGCCAGCAGGGACAGATTCACTGAAGCTTTCTTT
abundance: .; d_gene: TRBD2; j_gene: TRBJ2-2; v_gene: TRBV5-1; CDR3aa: CASSPSSGRANTGELFF; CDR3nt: TGCGCCAGCAGCCCTTCTAGCGGGAGGGCCAACACCGGGGAGCTGTTTTTT
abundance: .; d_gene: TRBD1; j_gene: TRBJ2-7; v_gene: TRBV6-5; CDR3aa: CASRPPGQGFSEQYF; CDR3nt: TGTGCCAGCAGACCTCCGGGACAGGGTTTCTCCGAGCAGTACTTC
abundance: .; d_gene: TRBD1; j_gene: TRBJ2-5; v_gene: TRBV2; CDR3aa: CASPSDRGMRETQYF; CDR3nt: TGTGCCAGCCCCTCTGACAGGGGTATGCGGGAGACCCAGTACTTC
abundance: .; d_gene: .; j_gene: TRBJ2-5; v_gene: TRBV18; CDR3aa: CASSPQLGTQYF; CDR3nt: TGTGCCAGCTCACCCCAGCTCGGGACCCAGTACTTC
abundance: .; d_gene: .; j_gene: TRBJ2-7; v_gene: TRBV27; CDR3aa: CASSLMKTDSSYEQYF; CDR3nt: TGTGCCAGCAGTTTAATGAAGACCGATAGCTCCTACGAGCAGTACTTC
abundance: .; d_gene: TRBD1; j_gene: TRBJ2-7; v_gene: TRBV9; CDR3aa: CASSPRTGNHEQYF; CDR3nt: TGTGCCAGCAGCCCAAGGACAGGGAACCACGAGCAGTACTTC
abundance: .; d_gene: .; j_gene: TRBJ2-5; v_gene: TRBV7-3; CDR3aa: CASSLISRGPQETQYF; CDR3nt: TGTGCCAGCAGCTTAATATCCAGGGGACCCCAAGAGACCCAGTACTTC
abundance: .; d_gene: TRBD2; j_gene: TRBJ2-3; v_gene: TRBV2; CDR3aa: CASSGAVGGGPGDTQYF; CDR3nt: TGTGCCAGCAGTGGGGCGGTGGGGGGAGGGCCCGGAGATACGCAGTATTTT
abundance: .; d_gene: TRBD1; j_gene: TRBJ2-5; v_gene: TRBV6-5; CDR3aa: CASSNGQGGETQYF; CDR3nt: TGTGCCAGCAGTAATGGACAGGGAGGAGAGACCCAGTACTTC
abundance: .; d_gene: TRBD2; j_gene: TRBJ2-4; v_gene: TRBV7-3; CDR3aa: CASSLDSGRGAKNIQYF; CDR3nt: TGTGCCAGCAGCCTGGATAGCGGGAGGGGAGCCAAAAACATTCAGTACTTC
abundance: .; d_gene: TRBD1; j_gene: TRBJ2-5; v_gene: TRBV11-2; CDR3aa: CASSLGVQGGETQYF; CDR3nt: TGTGCCAGCAGCTTAGGGGTACAGGGGGGAGAGACCCAGTACTTC
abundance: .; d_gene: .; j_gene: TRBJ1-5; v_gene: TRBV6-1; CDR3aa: CASIGTIEWGQPQHF; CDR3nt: TGTGCCAGCATCGGGACAATTGAGTGGGGCCAGCCCCAGCATTTT
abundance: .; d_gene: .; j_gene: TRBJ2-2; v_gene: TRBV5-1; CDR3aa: CASSLGSHQGGELFF; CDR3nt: TGCGCCAGCAGCTTGGGTTCTCACCAGGGCGGGGAGCTGTTTTTT
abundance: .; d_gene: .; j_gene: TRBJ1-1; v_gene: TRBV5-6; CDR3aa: CASSLVSQGTEAFF; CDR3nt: TGTGCCAGCAGCTTGGTGAGCCAGGGCACTGAAGCTTTCTTT
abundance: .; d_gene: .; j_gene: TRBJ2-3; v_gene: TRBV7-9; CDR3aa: CASSFQGQRDTQYF; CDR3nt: TGTGCCAGCAGCTTTCAGGGCCAGAGAGATACGCAGTATTTT
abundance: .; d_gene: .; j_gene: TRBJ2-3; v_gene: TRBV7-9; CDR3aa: CASSLGGGIDTQYF; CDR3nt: TGTGCCAGCAGCTTAGGAGGGGGGATAGATACGCAGTATTTT
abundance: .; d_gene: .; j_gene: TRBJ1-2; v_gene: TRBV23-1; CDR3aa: CASSLIGWEWEGYTF; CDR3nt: TGCGCCAGCAGTTTGATCGGGTGGGAATGGGAAGGCTACACCTTC
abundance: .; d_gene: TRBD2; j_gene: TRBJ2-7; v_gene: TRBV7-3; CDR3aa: CASSPIAGAKMGEQYF; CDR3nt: TGTGCCAGCAGCCCGATAGCGGGAGCGAAAATGGGCGAGCAGTACTTC
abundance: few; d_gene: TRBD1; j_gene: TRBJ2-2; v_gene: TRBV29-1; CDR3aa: CSAGTGSNTGELFF; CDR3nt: TGCAGCGCCGGGACAGGGTCGAACACCGGGGAGCTGTTTTTT
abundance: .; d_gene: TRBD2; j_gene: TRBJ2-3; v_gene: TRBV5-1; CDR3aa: CASTIDGRADTQYF; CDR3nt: TGCGCCAGCACCATTGACGGGAGGGCAGATACGCAGTATTTT
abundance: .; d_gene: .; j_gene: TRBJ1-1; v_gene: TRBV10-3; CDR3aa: CAISADGARTEAFF; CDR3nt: TGTGCCATCAGTGCTGACGGGGCGCGAACTGAAGCTTTCTTT
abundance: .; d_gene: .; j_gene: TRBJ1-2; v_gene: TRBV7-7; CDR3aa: CASSLTAGYGYTF; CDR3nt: TGTGCCAGCAGCCTGACAGCGGGATATGGCTACACCTTC
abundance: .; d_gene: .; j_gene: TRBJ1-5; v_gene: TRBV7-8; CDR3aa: CASSELAGGQPQHF; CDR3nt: TGTGCCAGCAGCGAGTTAGCGGGAGGCCAGCCCCAGCATTTT
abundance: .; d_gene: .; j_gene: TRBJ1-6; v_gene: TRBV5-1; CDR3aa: CASSLAPDSRTAWGSPLHF; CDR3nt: TGCGCCAGCAGCTTGGCCCCGGACAGCAGAACTGCGTGGGGTTCACCCCTCCACTTT
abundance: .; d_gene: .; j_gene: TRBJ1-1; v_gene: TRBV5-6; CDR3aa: CASSLGRNTEAFF; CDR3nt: TGTGCCAGCAGCTTAGGACGGAACACTGAAGCTTTCTTT
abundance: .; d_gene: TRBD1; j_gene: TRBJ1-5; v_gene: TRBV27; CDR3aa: CASSVYPGTGNQPQHF; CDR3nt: TGTGCCAGCAGTGTATATCCCGGGACAGGCAATCAGCCCCAGCATTTT
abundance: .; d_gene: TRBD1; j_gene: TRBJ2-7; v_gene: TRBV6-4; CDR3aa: CASAGQVLYEQYF; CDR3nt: TGTGCCAGCGCTGGACAGGTCCTCTACGAGCAGTACTTC
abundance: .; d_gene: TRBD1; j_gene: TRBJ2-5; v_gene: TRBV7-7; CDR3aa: CASSLGTGVQETQYF; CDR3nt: TGTGCTAGCAGCTTAGGTACAGGGGTCCAAGAGACCCAGTACTTC
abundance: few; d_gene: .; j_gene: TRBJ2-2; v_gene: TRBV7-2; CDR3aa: CASSTYTGELFF; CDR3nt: TGTGCCAGCAGCACCTACACCGGGGAGCTGTTTTTT
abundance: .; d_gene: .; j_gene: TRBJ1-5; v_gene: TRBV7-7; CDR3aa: CASSPGRDQPQHF; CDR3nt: TGTGCTAGCAGCCCCGGGAGAGATCAGCCCCAGCATTTT
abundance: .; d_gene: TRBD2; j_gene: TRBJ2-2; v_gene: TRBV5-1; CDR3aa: CASSQNSGTLKTGELFF; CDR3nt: TGCGCCAGCAGCCAGAATAGCGGGACCCTCAAGACCGGGGAGCTGTTTTTT
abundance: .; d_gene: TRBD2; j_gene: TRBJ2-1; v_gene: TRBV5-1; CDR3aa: CASSEAGAEYNEQFF; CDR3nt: TGCGCCAGCAGCGAAGCGGGGGCCGAGTACAATGAGCAGTTCTTC
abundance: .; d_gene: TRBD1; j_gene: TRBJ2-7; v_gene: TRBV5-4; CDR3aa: CASSFQGVPYEQYF; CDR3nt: TGTGCCAGCAGCTTCCAGGGGGTGCCCTACGAGCAGTACTTC
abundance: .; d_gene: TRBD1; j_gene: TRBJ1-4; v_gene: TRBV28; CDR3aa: CASSLRTGTATNEKLFF; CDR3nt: TGTGCCAGCAGTTTGAGGACAGGAACAGCAACTAATGAAAAACTGTTTTTT
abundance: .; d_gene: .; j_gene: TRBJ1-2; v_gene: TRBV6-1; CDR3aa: CASSSGTEGYGYTF; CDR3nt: TGTGCCAGCAGTTCCGGGACGGAAGGCTATGGCTACACCTTC